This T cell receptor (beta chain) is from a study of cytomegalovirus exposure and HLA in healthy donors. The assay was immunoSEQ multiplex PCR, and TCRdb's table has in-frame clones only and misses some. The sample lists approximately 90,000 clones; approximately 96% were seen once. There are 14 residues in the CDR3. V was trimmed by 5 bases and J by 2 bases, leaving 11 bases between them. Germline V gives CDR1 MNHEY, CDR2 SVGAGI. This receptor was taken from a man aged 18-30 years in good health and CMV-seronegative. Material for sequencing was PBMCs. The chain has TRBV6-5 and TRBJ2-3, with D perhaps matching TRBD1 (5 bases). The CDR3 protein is CASSEQDYTDTQYF. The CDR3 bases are TGTGCCAGCAGTGAACAGGATTACACAGATACGCAGTATTTT.